This entry features one TCR beta chain sequence. Antigen specificity is unknown. After removal of 4 bases from V and 6 bases from J, the junction contained 12 bases not matched to a gene. Germline values: CDR1 LNHDA, CDR2 SQIVND (reference sequence). The CDR3 totals 16 residues. These data belong to a study of shared clonotypes between healthy human individuals. Clones were sequenced by immunoSEQ multiplex PCR, and TCRdb holds only the in-frame ones, with some missing. The data show more than 2,000,000 clones, around nine tenths seen once. The study, taken as a whole, reports: In contrast to clonotypes shared by all four donors, non-shared clonotypes had lower generation probabilities.

The genes are TRBV19 and TRBJ2-7, with TRBD1 identical over 10 bases. The receptor was isolated from a man aged 18-30 years in good health. The sample comprised naive CD4+ T cells sorted from blood. Described subset: CD45RA+ positively selected. The CDR3 sequence: CASSTNRGQGTGEQYF. In DNA form, the CDR3 reads TGTGCCAGTAGTACGAATAGGGGACAGGGGACCGGCGAGCAGTACTTC. Supplemented by reference TRBV19 and TRBJ2-7, the full variable domain reads DGGITQSPKYLFRKEGQNVTLSCEQNLNHDAMYWYRQDPGQGLRLIYYSQIVNDFQKGDIAEGYSVSREKKESFPLTVTSAQKNPTAFYLCASSTNRGQGTGEQYFGPGTRLTVT.